The rows below give T cell receptor beta chains drawn from one sample of a study of post-analysis software for immune sequencing data. TCRdb independently ran MiXCR on the PCR reads; one entry per CDR3 protein. The repertoire has under 200,000 distinct CDR3 sequences, about 36% of them found once; the top ten carry 25% to 30%. Specimen: blood, collected after autologous hematopoietic stem cell transplantation. The receptors were gathered from a girl aged 5-17 years with multiple sclerosis. The CDR3 runs from the conserved cysteine through the conserved F or W. A D gene is named only where the DNA matches it firmly. Expanded clones get a size class; other rows say once, few or many, or leave the size out.

TRBV12-3/TRBV12-4	.	15	few	TRBJ2-1	CASSWDSSSYNEQFF	TGTGCCAGCAGTTGGGACTCGAGCTCCTACAATGAGCAGTTCTTC
TRBV27	TRBD1	15	.	TRBJ1-1	CASKTADRANTEAFF	TGTGCCAGCAAAACCGCGGACAGGGCGAACACTGAAGCTTTCTTT
TRBV7-8	TRBD1	15	.	TRBJ2-1	CASSLAQGANNEQFF	TGTGCCAGCAGCTTAGCACAGGGGGCAAACAATGAGCAGTTCTTC
TRBV15	.	13	.	TRBJ2-1	CATPPGGGNEQFF	TGTGCCACCCCCCCGGGCGGAGGGAATGAGCAGTTCTTC
TRBV29-1	.	15	.	TRBJ2-1	CSVPIPVTGYNEQFF	TGCAGCGTCCCCATTCCGGTGACGGGCTACAATGAGCAGTTCTTC
TRBV7-6	TRBD1	18	few	TRBJ1-6	CASSPGQGLSSYNSPLHF	TGTGCCAGCAGCCCGGGACAGGGGTTGAGCTCCTATAATTCACCCCTCCACTTT
TRBV6-4	.	13	many	TRBJ2-3	CASSGGSTDTQYF	TGTGCCAGCAGTGGCGGGAGCACAGATACGCAGTATTTT
TRBV5-1	TRBD1	16	few	TRBJ1-1	CASSPQRTGLNTEAFF	TGCGCCAGCAGCCCTCAAAGGACAGGGCTTAACACTGAAGCTTTCTTT
TRBV6-4	.	15	many	TRBJ2-3	CASSDGGISTDTQYF	TGTGCCAGCAGCGACGGGGGAATAAGCACAGATACGCAGTATTTT
TRBV6-5	.	13	.	TRBJ1-1	CASSQTRGTEAFF	TGTGCCAGCAGTCAGACACGGGGCACTGAAGCTTTCTTT
TRBV5-1	.	15	few	TRBJ2-3	CASSRLGGDQDTQYF	TGCGCCAGCAGCCGGCTGGGAGGAGACCAAGATACGCAGTATTTT
TRBV6-6	TRBD2	16	few	TRBJ2-3	CAISHFSGRAGDTQYF	TGTGCCATCAGTCATTTTAGCGGGAGGGCAGGAGATACGCAGTATTTT
TRBV20-1	.	12	.	TRBJ2-7	CSAIMQDGEQYF	TGCAGTGCTATTATGCAGGACGGTGAGCAGTACTTC
TRBV6-5	TRBD2	19	few	TRBJ2-5	CASSYSWGPLAVQQETQYF	TGTGCCAGCAGTTACTCGTGGGGGCCACTAGCGGTCCAACAAGAGACCCAGTACTTC
TRBV7-6	TRBD1	16	.	TRBJ2-5	CASSTPPRTGLVTQYF	TGTGCCAGCAGTACCCCACCTAGGACAGGGTTGGTGACCCAGTACTTC
TRBV20-1	TRBD2	16	few	TRBJ2-1	CSARDLRTSGYNEQFF	TGCAGTGCTAGAGATTTGCGGACTAGCGGCTACAATGAGCAGTTCTTC
TRBV20-1	TRBD1	16	.	TRBJ1-2	CSATPHTGEPNYGYTF	TGCAGTGCTACGCCACATACAGGGGAACCCAACTATGGCTACACCTTC
TRBV9	.	12	many	TRBJ2-1	CASSVGRNEQFF	TGTGCCAGCAGCGTAGGAAGGAATGAGCAGTTCTTC
TRBV24-1	.	15	few	TRBJ2-3	CATSDSARITDTQYF	TGTGCCACCAGTGATTCGGCCCGAATCACAGATACGCAGTATTTT
TRBV20-1	.	16	many	TRBJ2-7	CSARDYRAGATYEQYF	TGCAGTGCTAGAGATTACCGCGCGGGCGCTACCTACGAGCAGTACTTC
TRBV29-1	TRBD1	16	many	TRBJ2-3	CSVRAVDRGGTDTQYF	TGCAGCGTCCGAGCCGTAGACAGGGGAGGCACAGATACGCAGTATTTT
TRBV20-1	TRBD2	14	many	TRBJ2-3	CSARGGSGTDTQYF	TGCAGTGCTAGGGGGGGGAGTGGAACAGATACGCAGTATTTT
TRBV5-1	TRBD1	17	.	TRBJ2-6	CASSLERQGVRANVLTF	TGCGCCAGCAGCTTGGAACGGCAGGGGGTTAGGGCCAACGTCCTGACTTTC
TRBV7-9	.	14	.	TRBJ2-5	CASSPGTTTETQYF	TGTGCCAGCAGCCCTGGGACCACCACGGAGACCCAGTACTTC
TRBV6-5	TRBD1	15	few	TRBJ2-7	CASSSGQGPSYEQYF	TGTGCCAGCAGTTCGGGACAGGGGCCCTCCTACGAGCAGTACTTC
TRBV6-6	TRBD1	15	few	TRBJ2-3	CASRGDRGFTDTQYF	TGTGCCAGCAGGGGGGACAGGGGATTCACAGATACGCAGTATTTT
TRBV28	TRBD1	20	.	TRBJ2-1	CASSEWDRQPLPSSYNEQFF	TGTGCCAGCAGTGAGTGGGACAGGCAGCCGCTCCCAAGCTCCTACAATGAGCAGTTCTTC
TRBV10-3	.	14	.	TRBJ2-7	CAISPAGYSYEQYF	TGTGCCATCAGCCCGGCAGGCTACTCCTACGAGCAGTACTTC
TRBV9	.	17	.	TRBJ2-3	CASSPSPYRLSTDTQYF	TGTGCCAGCAGCCCCAGCCCTTACAGGCTTAGCACAGATACGCAGTATTTT
TRBV2	.	17	.	TRBJ2-4	CASSEKGQSLAKNIQYF	TGTGCCAGCAGTGAGAAGGGTCAGAGCCTAGCCAAAAACATTCAGTACTTC
TRBV15	.	15	.	TRBJ1-2	CATSPDAAANYGYTF	TGTGCCACCAGCCCAGATGCGGCAGCTAACTATGGCTACACCTTC
TRBV12-3/TRBV12-4	TRBD1	18	.	TRBJ2-6	CASSLGDRVSFGANVRTF	TGTGCCAGCAGTTTAGGGGACAGGGTATCCTTCGGGGCCAACGTCCGGACTTTC
TRBV27	.	12	few	TRBJ1-2	CASMGQPYGYTF	TGTGCCAGCATGGGGCAGCCCTATGGCTACACCTTC
TRBV20-1	.	16	.	TRBJ1-1	CSASGQASQGNTEAFF	TGCAGTGCTAGTGGGCAGGCGTCCCAGGGGAACACTGAAGCTTTCTTT
TRBV27	.	13	.	TRBJ1-1	CASRRGRNTEAFF	TGTGCCAGCAGAAGGGGGAGGAACACTGAAGCTTTCTTT
TRBV25-1	TRBD2	15	.	TRBJ2-1	CASSHLGGGAIEQFF	TGTGCCAGCAGCCATCTAGGCGGGGGGGCCATTGAGCAGTTCTTC
TRBV18	TRBD2	17	.	TRBJ2-3	CASSQDSSGGRTDTQYF	TGTGCCAGCTCACAAGACTCTAGCGGGGGACGCACAGATACGCAGTATTTT
TRBV7-9	TRBD2	16	.	TRBJ2-7	CASSLGGSGSSYEQYF	TGTGCCAGCAGCTTAGGAGGTAGCGGGAGTTCGTACGAGCAGTACTTC
TRBV24-1	TRBD2	17	many	TRBJ2-1	CATSDPKPGLAGNEQFF	TGTGCCACCAGTGACCCAAAGCCGGGACTAGCGGGAAATGAGCAGTTCTTC
TRBV5-1	.	15	.	TRBJ1-6	CASSLDGQGHSSLHF	TGCGCCAGCAGCTTGGACGGTCAGGGGCATTCATCCCTCCACTTT
TRBV7-2	TRBD2	15	.	TRBJ2-5	CASSLYGREQETQYF	TGTGCCAGCAGCTTATACGGGAGGGAGCAAGAGACCCAGTACTTC
TRBV5-8	.	18	.	TRBJ2-7	CASSLVFGPASSYNEQYF	TGTGCCAGCAGCTTGGTATTCGGGCCGGCGAGCTCCTACAATGAGCAGTACTTC
TRBV20-1	TRBD2	15	.	TRBJ2-3	CSARPSGRVGDTQYF	TGCAGTGCTAGACCTAGCGGGAGGGTTGGAGATACGCAGTATTTT
TRBV3-1	.	15	.	TRBJ1-2	CASSQGWADLYGYTF	TGTGCCAGCAGCCAAGGGTGGGCGGATCTCTATGGCTACACCTTC
TRBV7-9	.	15	.	TRBJ2-1	CASSSGKSSYNEQFF	TGTGCCAGCAGCTCAGGCAAGAGCTCCTACAATGAGCAGTTCTTC
TRBV20-1	TRBD1	13	few	TRBJ1-1	CSANSGGNAEAFF	TGCAGTGCAAATTCAGGGGGTAACGCTGAAGCTTTCTTT
TRBV24-1	TRBD1	21	.	TRBJ2-7	CATSDHLAGQGEFVSYNEQYF	TGTGCCACCAGTGATCACCTCGCGGGACAGGGTGAGTTTGTCTCCTACAATGAGCAGTACTTC
TRBV7-2	.	13	few	TRBJ2-7	CASSFGAPREQYF	TGTGCCAGCAGCTTCGGGGCCCCTAGGGAGCAGTACTTC
TRBV7-8	.	15	.	TRBJ2-7	CGSSLQGGAVSEQYF	TGTGGCAGCAGCCTGCAGGGAGGTGCGGTGAGCGAGCAGTACTTC
TRBV29-1	.	14	many	TRBJ2-3	CSVVGVRGADTQYF	TGCAGCGTTGTAGGGGTCAGGGGCGCAGATACGCAGTATTTT
TRBV20-1	TRBD2	15	few	TRBJ2-3	CSAPGLAGGPDTQYF	TGCAGTGCTCCGGGACTAGCGGGAGGGCCGGATACGCAGTATTTT
TRBV7-8	.	14	.	TRBJ2-5	CASSLVPSQETQYF	TGTGCCAGCAGCTTAGTTCCCAGCCAAGAGACCCAGTACTTC
TRBV28	.	16	few	TRBJ1-6	CASNPTEGFGNSPLHF	TGTGCCAGCAACCCAACCGAGGGATTTGGCAATTCACCCCTCCACTTT
TRBV5-1	.	16	.	TRBJ2-7	CASSLGGAPSSYEQYF	TGCGCCAGCAGCTTGGGTGGGGCGCCCAGCTCCTACGAGCAGTACTTC
TRBV15	TRBD2	15	many	TRBJ2-7	CATSRAGAGFYEQYF	TGTGCCACCAGCAGAGCCGGAGCGGGGTTCTACGAGCAGTACTTC
TRBV12-3/TRBV12-4	.	9	few	TRBJ2-1	CASSRPWFF	TGTGCCAGCAGTCGCCCTTGGTTCTTC
TRBV6-1	.	18	.	TRBJ1-6	CAISETPGLTGLNSPLHF	TGTGCCATCAGTGAGACACCGGGACTAACAGGGTTGAATTCACCCCTCCACTTT